The rows below give T cell receptor beta chains drawn from one sample of a study of graft-versus-host responses after intestinal transplantation. Their specific antigens are unknown. Sequencing was performed with immunoSEQ multiplex PCR; in TCRdb, only in-frame clones are kept and a portion is missing. The data contain under 140,000 clones, approximately 92% of them singletons. The sample here was unstimulated CD8+ T cells sorted from spleen or lymph node cells, taken before intestinal transplant. The receptors come from a human donor who received an intestinal transplant. The conserved cysteine and the conserved F or W are not part of the CDR3 here. The order of the fields is CDR3 protein, J gene, V gene.

CDR3aa: SGEAVNTGELF
j_gene: TRBJ2-2
v_gene: TRBV29-1

CDR3aa: ASTPAVNQPQH
j_gene: TRBJ1-5
v_gene: TRBV27

CDR3aa: ASSHVASAAYEQY
j_gene: TRBJ2-7
v_gene: TRBV4-1

CDR3aa: ASSPPGSAGVEQY
j_gene: TRBJ2-7
v_gene: TRBV7-9

CDR3aa: ASSPGTSSYEQY
j_gene: TRBJ2-7
v_gene: TRBV5-4

CDR3aa: ASSLTTGDEQY
j_gene: TRBJ2-7
v_gene: TRBV5-4

CDR3aa: ASSRGLAPDEQF
j_gene: TRBJ2-1
v_gene: TRBV13

CDR3aa: AISETTRSEQY
j_gene: TRBJ2-7
v_gene: TRBV10-3

CDR3aa: ASSQGESVPYNEQF
j_gene: TRBJ2-1
v_gene: TRBV4-1

CDR3aa: ASSLYLAGGVYEQY
j_gene: TRBJ2-7
v_gene: TRBV27

CDR3aa: ASSLVGQGSYNEQF
j_gene: TRBJ2-1
v_gene: TRBV13

CDR3aa: SVETGGATYEQY
j_gene: TRBJ2-7
v_gene: TRBV29-1

CDR3aa: AISESGDSLNTEAF
j_gene: TRBJ1-1
v_gene: TRBV10-3

CDR3aa: ASSQRGHPNTGELF
j_gene: TRBJ2-2
v_gene: TRBV4-1

CDR3aa: ASGTYEQY
j_gene: TRBJ2-7
v_gene: TRBV6-5

CDR3aa: ASSGRVNTGELF
j_gene: TRBJ2-2
v_gene: TRBV6-5

CDR3aa: ASSIVLAGAEQY
j_gene: TRBJ2-7
v_gene: TRBV19

CDR3aa: ASSIAKRGTDTQY
j_gene: TRBJ2-3
v_gene: TRBV19

CDR3aa: ASSPSGKFDEQY
j_gene: TRBJ2-7
v_gene: TRBV7-6

CDR3aa: ASSPPSGTGYNEQF
j_gene: TRBJ2-1
v_gene: TRBV11-3

CDR3aa: SVSITLGEQF
j_gene: TRBJ2-1
v_gene: TRBV29-1

CDR3aa: ASEGSTGGNTEAF
j_gene: TRBJ1-1
v_gene: TRBV14

CDR3aa: ASISDSSNQPQH
j_gene: TRBJ1-5
v_gene: TRBV2

CDR3aa: ASSFGTSVEQY
j_gene: TRBJ2-7
v_gene: TRBV7-9

CDR3aa: ASSLGTEAF
j_gene: TRBJ1-1
v_gene: TRBV5-1

CDR3aa: ASSNRRSGPF
j_gene: TRBJ2-1
v_gene: TRBV11-2

CDR3aa: ASSSWDSPIQY
j_gene: TRBJ2-4
v_gene: TRBV5-4

CDR3aa: SVEDPLSFSGANVLT
j_gene: TRBJ2-6
v_gene: TRBV29-1

CDR3aa: ASSLGTSGVAYYNEQF
j_gene: TRBJ2-1
v_gene: TRBV7-6

CDR3aa: ASSAGITIGLQETQY
j_gene: TRBJ2-5
v_gene: TRBV9

CDR3aa: ASSLGAMGGVF
j_gene: TRBJ2-2
v_gene: TRBV11-2

CDR3aa: ASSKQTGSPTDTQY
j_gene: TRBJ2-3
v_gene: TRBV4-1

CDR3aa: ASSPTPGGGDEQF
j_gene: TRBJ2-1
v_gene: TRBV9

CDR3aa: ASPSWYRAYNEQF
j_gene: TRBJ2-1
v_gene: TRBV2

CDR3aa: ASSQVKGRADTQY
j_gene: TRBJ2-3
v_gene: TRBV4-1

CDR3aa: ASRGLGGQYEQY
j_gene: TRBJ2-7
v_gene: TRBV2

CDR3aa: ASSVAGSTDTQY
j_gene: TRBJ2-3
v_gene: TRBV9

CDR3aa: ASSLSRTGHTEAF
j_gene: TRBJ1-1
v_gene: TRBV27

CDR3aa: ASSFSADPNQPQH
j_gene: TRBJ1-5
v_gene: TRBV27

CDR3aa: ASRGGSYATNEKLF
j_gene: TRBJ1-4
v_gene: TRBV28

CDR3aa: ASSWDENTEAF
j_gene: TRBJ1-1
v_gene: TRBV27

CDR3aa: ASSYVAGPYEQY
j_gene: TRBJ2-7
v_gene: TRBV6-5

CDR3aa: ASSWGTGEYEQY
j_gene: TRBJ2-7
v_gene: TRBV5-1

CDR3aa: ASSSYREQETQY
j_gene: TRBJ2-5
v_gene: TRBV5-6

CDR3aa: ASSLVGGGTEAF
j_gene: TRBJ1-1
v_gene: TRBV7-6

CDR3aa: ASSGAGTDTQY
j_gene: TRBJ2-3
v_gene: TRBV9

CDR3aa: ASSYTTNEQF
j_gene: TRBJ2-1
v_gene: TRBV7-6